This TCR beta chain was captured in a study of Ad26.COV2.S vaccination and SARS-CoV-2 variants. Treatment in this sample: 15 to 20 received Ad26.COV2.S at low or high dose, single or two shots; about 5 received placebo; per-sample allocation not given. Specimens were obtained on day 63 following the first vaccine or placebo injection. Produced via immunoSEQ multiplex PCR; TCRdb's table is partial and in-frame only. In the table there are 250,000 to 300,000 clones, 80% to 90% of which are singletons. The TCR originated in a person between 18 and 60 years old who received the Ad26.COV2.S COVID-19 vaccine or a placebo. The sample here was peripheral blood, taken in a trial of Ad26.COV2.S vaccine versus placebo.

The CDR3 DNA follows: TGTGCCAGTAGTATGGGCCAGGGGAACGGCTACACCTTC. Its protein is CASSMGQGNGYTF. The chain carries TRBV19 and TRBJ1-2, with D tentatively TRBD1 (6 bases). V was clipped by 3 bases and J by 8 bases, with 13 bases between them. CDR3 length: 13 amino acids. Germline V gives CDR1 LNHDA, CDR2 SQIVND (reference sequence).